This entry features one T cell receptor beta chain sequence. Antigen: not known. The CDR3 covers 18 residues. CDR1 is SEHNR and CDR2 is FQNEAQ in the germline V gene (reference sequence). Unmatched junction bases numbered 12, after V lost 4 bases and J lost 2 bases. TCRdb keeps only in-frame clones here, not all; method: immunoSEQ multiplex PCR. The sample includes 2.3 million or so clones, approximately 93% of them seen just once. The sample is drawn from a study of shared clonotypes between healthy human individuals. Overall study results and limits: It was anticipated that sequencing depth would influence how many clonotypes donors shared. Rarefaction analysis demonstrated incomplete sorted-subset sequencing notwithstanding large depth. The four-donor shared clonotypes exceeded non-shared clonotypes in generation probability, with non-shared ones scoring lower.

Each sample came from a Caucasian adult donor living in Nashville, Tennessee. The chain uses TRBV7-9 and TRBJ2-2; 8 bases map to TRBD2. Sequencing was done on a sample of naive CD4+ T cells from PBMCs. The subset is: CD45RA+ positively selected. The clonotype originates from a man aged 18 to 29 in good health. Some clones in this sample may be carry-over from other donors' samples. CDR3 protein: CASSSQSGSLPNTGELFF. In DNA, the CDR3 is TGTGCCAGCAGCTCACAAAGCGGGAGCCTTCCTAACACCGGGGAGCTGTTTTTT.